These 3 T cell receptor beta chains share one sample of origin, sequenced in a study of T cell repertoires in aging, cancer and after chemotherapy. Multiplex touch-down PCR with TRB-A/B primers amplified rearranged V-D-J TRB sequences. TCRdb re-called the multiplex PCR reads through MiXCR, storing one row per CDR3 protein. Of 19,000 or so distinct CDR3 sequences in the sample, roughly 37% are singletons; the top ten hold roughly 17%. Amplification of TCR beta used genomic DNA extracted from peripheral blood. Sequencing was carried out using blood. The receptor set was obtained from a human donor with a solid tumor.

The chain uses TRBV6-5 and TRBJ1-5; 9 nucleotides line up with TRBD1. After removal of 6 bases from V and 11 bases from J, the junction contained 14 bases not matched to a gene. The CDR3 totals 15 residues. CDR1 and CDR2 (germline): MNHEY, SVGAGI. The CDR3 DNA reads TGTGCCAGCAGCCGGGGACAGGGCGAATATTTGGCCCAGCATTTT. Translating gives CASSRGQGEYLAQHF.

The chain employs TRBV6-2 or TRBV6-3 and TRBJ2-7; D is unresolved. Germline CDR1 MNHEY, CDR2 SVGEGT. V lost 6 bases and J 3 bases, leaving 9 bases between the germline ends. This CDR3 has 12 residues. CDR3 DNA: TGTGCCAGCAGCGGTCAGAACTACGAGCAGTACTTC. Translated: CASSGQNYEQYF.

The chain combines TRBV12-3 or TRBV12-4 with TRBJ2-1; 11 nucleotides line up with TRBD2. V was pared by 6 bases and J by 9 bases, with 7 bases of the junction left unmatched. There are 14 residues in the CDR3. The CDR3 region is CASSVSGGASEQFF. Here the CDR3 DNA reads TGTGCCAGCAGCGTTAGCGGGGGGGCCAGTGAGCAGTTCTTC.